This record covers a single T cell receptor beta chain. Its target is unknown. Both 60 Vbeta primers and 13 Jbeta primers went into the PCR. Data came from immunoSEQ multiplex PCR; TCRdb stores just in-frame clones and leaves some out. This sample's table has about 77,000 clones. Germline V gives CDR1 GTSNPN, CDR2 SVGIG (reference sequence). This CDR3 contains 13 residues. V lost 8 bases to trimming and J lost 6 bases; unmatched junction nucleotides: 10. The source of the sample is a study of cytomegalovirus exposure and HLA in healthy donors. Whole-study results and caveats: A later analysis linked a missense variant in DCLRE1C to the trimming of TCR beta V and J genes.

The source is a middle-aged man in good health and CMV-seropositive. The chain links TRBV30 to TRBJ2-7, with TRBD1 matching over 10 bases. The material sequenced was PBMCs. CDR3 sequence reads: CALRDRGNIEQYV. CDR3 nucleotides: TGTGCCCTACGGGACAGGGGAAACATCGAGCAGTACGTC.